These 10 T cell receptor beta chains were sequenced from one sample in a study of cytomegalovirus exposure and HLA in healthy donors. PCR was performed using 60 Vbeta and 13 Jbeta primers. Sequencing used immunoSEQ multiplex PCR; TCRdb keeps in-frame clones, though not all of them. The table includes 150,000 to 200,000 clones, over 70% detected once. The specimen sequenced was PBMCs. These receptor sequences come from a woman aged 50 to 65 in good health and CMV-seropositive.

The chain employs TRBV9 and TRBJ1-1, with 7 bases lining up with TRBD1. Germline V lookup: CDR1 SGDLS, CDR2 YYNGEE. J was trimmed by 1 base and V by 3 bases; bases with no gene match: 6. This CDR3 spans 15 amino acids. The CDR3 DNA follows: TGTGCCAGCAGCGCGGGACAGCTTCGGAACACTGAAGCTTTCTTT. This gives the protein CASSAGQLRNTEAFF.

The CDR3 loop is CASSEQGGGTEAFF. Here the CDR3 DNA reads TGCGCCAGCAGCGAACAGGGTGGGGGCACTGAAGCTTTCTTT. The chain couples TRBV5-1 to TRBJ1-1; D is perhaps TRBD1 (6 bases). V lost 4 bases to trimming and J lost 4 bases, with 14 bases between them. CDR3 length: 14 amino acids. Germline V gene lookup returns CDR1 SGHRS and CDR2 YFSETQ. Using reference TRBV5-1 and TRBJ1-1 for the parts outside the CDR3, the full variable domain is KAGVTQTPRYLIKTRGQQVTLSCSPISGHRSVSWYQQTPGQGLQFLFEYFSETQRNKGNFPGRFSGRQFSNSRSEMNVSTLELGDSALYLCASSEQGGGTEAFFGQGTRLTVV.

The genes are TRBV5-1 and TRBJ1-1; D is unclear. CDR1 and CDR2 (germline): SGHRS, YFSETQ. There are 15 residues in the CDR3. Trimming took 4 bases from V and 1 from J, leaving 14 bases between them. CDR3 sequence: CASSTSPKTNTEAFF. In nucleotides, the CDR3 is TGCGCCAGCAGCACTAGTCCTAAAACGAACACTGAAGCTTTCTTT.

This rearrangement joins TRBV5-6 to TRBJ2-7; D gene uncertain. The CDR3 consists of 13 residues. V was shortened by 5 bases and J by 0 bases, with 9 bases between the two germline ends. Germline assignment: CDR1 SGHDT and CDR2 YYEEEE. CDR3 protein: CASRAQDSYEQYF. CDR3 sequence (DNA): TGTGCCAGCAGGGCGCAGGACTCCTACGAGCAGTACTTC.

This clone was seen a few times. CDR3 sequence: CASSQDPPTGVGYNEQFF. In DNA, the CDR3 is TGTGCCAGCAGCCAAGATCCCCCGACAGGGGTGGGTTACAATGAGCAGTTCTTC. This chain joins TRBV4-2 and TRBJ2-1; TRBD1 aligns across 8 bases. The trim removed 0 bases at V and 4 bases at J, leaving 11 bases unmatched. Germline CDR1 LGHNA, CDR2 YNFKEQ. This CDR3 has 18 residues.

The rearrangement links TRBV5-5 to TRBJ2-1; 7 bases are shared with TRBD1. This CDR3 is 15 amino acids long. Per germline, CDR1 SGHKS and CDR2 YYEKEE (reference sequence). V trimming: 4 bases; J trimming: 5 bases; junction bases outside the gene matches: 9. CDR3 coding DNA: TGTGCCAGCAGCCTGACAGGGTCTATGAACAATGAGCAGTTCTTC. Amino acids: CASSLTGSMNNEQFF. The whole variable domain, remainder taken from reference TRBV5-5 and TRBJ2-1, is DAGVTQSPTHLIKTRGQQVTLRCSPISGHKSVSWYQQVLGQGPQFIFQYYEKEERGRGNFPDRFSARQFPNYSSELNVNALLLGDSALYLCASSLTGSMNNEQFFGPGTRLTVL.

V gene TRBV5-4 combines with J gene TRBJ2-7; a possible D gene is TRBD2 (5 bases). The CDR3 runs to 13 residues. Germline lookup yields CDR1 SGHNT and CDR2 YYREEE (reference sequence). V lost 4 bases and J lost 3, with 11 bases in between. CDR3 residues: CASSQDWNYEQYF. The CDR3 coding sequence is TGTGCCAGCAGCCAGGACTGGAACTACGAGCAGTACTTC.

The CDR3 DNA follows: TGTGCCAACGAAAGACTAGCGGGGGGGCCGGAGACCCAGTACTTC. Protein sequence: CANERLAGGPETQYF. This sequence joins TRBV6-1 and TRBJ2-5; 14 bases are shared with TRBD2. The length of the CDR3 is 15 residues. Germline lookup yields CDR1 MNHNS and CDR2 SASEGT. Trimming took 10 bases from V and 5 from J; bases not matched to a gene: 9.

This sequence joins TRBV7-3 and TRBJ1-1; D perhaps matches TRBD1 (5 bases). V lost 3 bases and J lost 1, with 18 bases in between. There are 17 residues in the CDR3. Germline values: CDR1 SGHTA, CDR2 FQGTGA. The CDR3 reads CASSFLYHAGGNTEAFF. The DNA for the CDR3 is TGTGCCAGCAGCTTTTTGTATCACGCGGGGGGGAACACTGAAGCTTTCTTT.

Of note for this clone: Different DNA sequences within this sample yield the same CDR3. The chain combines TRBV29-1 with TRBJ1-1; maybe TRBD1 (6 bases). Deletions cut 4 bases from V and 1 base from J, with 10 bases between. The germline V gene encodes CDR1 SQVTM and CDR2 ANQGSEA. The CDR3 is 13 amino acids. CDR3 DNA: TGCAGCGTTGCACGGGGACAGAACACTGAAGCTTTCTTT. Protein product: CSVARGQNTEAFF. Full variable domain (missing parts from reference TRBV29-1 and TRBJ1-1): SAVISQKPSRDICQRGTSLTIQCQVDSQVTMMFWYRQQPGQSLTLIATANQGSEATYESGFVIDKFPISRPNLTFSTLTVSNMSPEDSSIYLCSVARGQNTEAFFGQGTRLTVV.